These 8 T cell receptor beta chains originate from one sample sequenced in a study of OX40 agonist ivuxolimab in advanced cancers. Method: immunoSEQ multiplex PCR; TCRdb's copy keeps in-frame clones and lacks some. The table lists 55,000 to 65,000 clones, about 85% of them singletons. The input for sequencing was CD4+ or CD8+ T cells sorted from blood, taken in a trial of the OX40 agonist ivuxolimab. Receptor source: an adult with an advanced solid tumor such as melanoma, head and neck, liver or kidney cancer.

The chain recombines TRBV28 with TRBJ2-5; D is perhaps TRBD2 (6 bases). The CDR3 runs to 14 residues. The V gene's germline CDR1 is MDHEN and CDR2 SYDVKM. V shed 5 bases and J shed 11 bases, with 21 bases lying between them. Here the CDR3 reads CASSPWGLTTGQYF. The DNA of the CDR3 is TGTGCCAGCAGTCCCTGGGGACTGACTACGGGGCAGTACTTC.

V is TRBV5-1 and J is TRBJ1-1; the D is unclear. The CDR3 contains 13 residues. The germline gives CDR1 SGHRS, CDR2 YFSETQ. The V and J ends lost 1 base and 1 base respectively, with 5 bases between them. CDR3 sequence (DNA): TGCGCCAGCAGCTTGATGGGGAACACTGAAGCTTTCTTT. Amino acid sequence: CASSLMGNTEAFF. The full variable domain, rest sourced from reference TRBV5-1 and TRBJ1-1, is KAGVTQTPRYLIKTRGQQVTLSCSPISGHRSVSWYQQTPGQGLQFLFEYFSETQRNKGNFPGRFSGRQFSNSRSEMNVSTLELGDSALYLCASSLMGNTEAFFGQGTRLTVV.

The V call is TRBV5-6, the J call TRBJ1-2; a possible D gene is TRBD1 (6 bases). The CDR3 is 16 residues long. In germline, CDR1 is SGHDT, CDR2 YYEEEE. Trimming pared 4 bases from V and 7 bases from J, leaving 23 bases between. The CDR3 protein is CASSPRVGGASVGYTF. The CDR3 coding sequence is TGTGCCAGCAGCCCGAGAGTCGGGGGCGCGTCTGTTGGCTACACCTTC. The variable domain in full, completed from reference TRBV5-6 and TRBJ1-2, reads DAGVTQSPTHLIKTRGQQVTLRCSPKSGHDTVSWYQQALGQGPQFIFQYYEEEERQRGNFPDRFSGHQFPNYSSELNVNALLLGDSALYLCASSPRVGGASVGYTFGSGTRLTVV.

This rearrangement joins TRBV11-3 to TRBJ2-7; TRBD1 matches 8 bases. The V segment lost 4 bases and the J segment 3 bases; nucleotides outside the gene matches: 2. The CDR3 spans 13 residues. The V gene's germline CDR1 is SGHNT and CDR2 YENEEA. CDR3 loop: CASSSGQGYEQYF. The CDR3 DNA is TGTGCCAGCAGCTCAGGACAGGGCTACGAGCAGTACTTC.

The chain recombines TRBV2 with TRBJ2-7; the match to TRBD1 covers 9 bases. Germline loops: CDR1 SNHLY, CDR2 FYNNEI. The CDR3 is 15 residues long. The ends lost 5 bases at V and 6 bases at J; junction bases unmatched: 11. The CDR3 region is CASSSGQGGIGEQYF. CDR3 in DNA: TGTGCCAGCAGTTCGGGACAGGGTGGGATCGGCGAGCAGTACTTC.

The chain combines TRBV7-2 with TRBJ2-5, with D perhaps assigned TRBD1 or TRBD2 (5 bases each). The better agreement between TRBJ2-7 and the DNA end casts doubt on the J call. Germline CDR1 reads SGHTA; CDR2 reads FQGNSA. The CDR3 has 15 residues. The CDR3 nucleotides are TGTGCCAGCAGCTTTGGGACCCTCGGGATTCGCGAGCAGTACTTC. Protein sequence: CASSFGTLGIREQYF.

CDR3 bases: TGTGCCAGCAGCCAAGATCACCGGAGCGGGAGGTACGAGCAGTACTTC. Amino acids: CASSQDHRSGRYEQYF. The chain carries TRBV7-9 and TRBJ2-7, with 9 nucleotides matching TRBD2. The CDR3 totals 16 residues. Germline CDR1 is SEHNR and CDR2 is FQNEAQ (reference sequence). V gave up 5 bases and J gave up 4 bases; unmatched junction bases: 12.

The gene calls are TRBV19 and TRBJ1-2; D is unresolved. Germline V gene data show CDR1 as LNHDA and CDR2 as SQIVND (reference sequence). The CDR3 loop spans 16 amino acids. Trimming removed 0 bases from V and 2 bases from J, with 13 bases in between. The CDR3 nucleotides are TGTGCCAGTAGTATAGATCCCAAGCGGAAAAACTATGGCTACACCTTC. The encoded protein is CASSIDPKRKNYGYTF.